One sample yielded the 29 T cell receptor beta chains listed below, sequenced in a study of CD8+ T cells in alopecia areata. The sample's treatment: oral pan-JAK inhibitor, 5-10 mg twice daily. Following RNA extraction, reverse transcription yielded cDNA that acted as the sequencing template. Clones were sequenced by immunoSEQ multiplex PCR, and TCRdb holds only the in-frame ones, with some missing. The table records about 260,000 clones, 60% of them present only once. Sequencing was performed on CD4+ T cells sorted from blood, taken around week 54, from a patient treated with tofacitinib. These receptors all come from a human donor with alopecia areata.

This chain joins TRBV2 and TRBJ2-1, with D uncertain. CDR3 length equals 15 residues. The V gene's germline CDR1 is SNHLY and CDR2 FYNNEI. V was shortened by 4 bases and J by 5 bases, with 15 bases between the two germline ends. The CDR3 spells CASSAPDDGNNEQFF. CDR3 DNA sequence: TGTGCCAGCAGTGCACCAGATGACGGAAACAATGAGCAGTTCTTC.

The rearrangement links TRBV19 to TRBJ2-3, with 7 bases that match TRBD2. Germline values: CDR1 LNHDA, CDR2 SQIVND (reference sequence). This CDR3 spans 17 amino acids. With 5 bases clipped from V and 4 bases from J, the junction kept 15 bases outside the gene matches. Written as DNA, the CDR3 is TGTGCCAGTAGTCTTTGGCGCGGGGGAACCGGCGCAGATACGCAGTATTTT. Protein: CASSLWRGGTGADTQYF.

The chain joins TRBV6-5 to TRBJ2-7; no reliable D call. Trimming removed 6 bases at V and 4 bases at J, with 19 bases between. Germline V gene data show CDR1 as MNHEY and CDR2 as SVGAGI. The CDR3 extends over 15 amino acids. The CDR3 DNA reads TGTGCCAGCAGACTCTACAGAAAGGGCCCTTACGAGCAGTACTTC. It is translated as CASRLYRKGPYEQYF.

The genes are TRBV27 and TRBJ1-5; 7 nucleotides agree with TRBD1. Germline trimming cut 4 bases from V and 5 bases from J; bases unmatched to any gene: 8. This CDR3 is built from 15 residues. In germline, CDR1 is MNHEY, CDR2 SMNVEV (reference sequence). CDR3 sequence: CASSSSGTADQPQHF. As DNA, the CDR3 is TGTGCCAGCAGTTCCTCCGGGACAGCAGATCAGCCCCAGCATTTT.

CDR3 sequence (DNA): TGTGCCAGCTCACCATCGGGGATCTATGGCTACACCTTC. It codes for CASSPSGIYGYTF. The V gene is TRBV18, the J gene TRBJ1-2; no clear D gene. The CDR3 is 13 amino acids. Per germline, CDR1 KGHSH and CDR2 LQKENI. V was clipped by 2 bases and J by 4 bases, with 8 bases between them.

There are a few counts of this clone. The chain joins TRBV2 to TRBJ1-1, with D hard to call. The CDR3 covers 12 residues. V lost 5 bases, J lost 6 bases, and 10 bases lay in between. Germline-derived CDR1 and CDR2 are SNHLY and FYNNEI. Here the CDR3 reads CASSYEPPEAFF. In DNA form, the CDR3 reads TGTGCCAGCAGTTACGAGCCCCCTGAAGCTTTCTTT. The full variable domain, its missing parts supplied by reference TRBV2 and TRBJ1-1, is EPEVTQTPSHQVTQMGQEVILRCVPISNHLYFYWYRQILGQKVEFLVSFYNNEISEKSEIFDDQFSVERPDGSNFTLKIRSTKLEDSAMYFCASSYEPPEAFFGQGTRLTVV.

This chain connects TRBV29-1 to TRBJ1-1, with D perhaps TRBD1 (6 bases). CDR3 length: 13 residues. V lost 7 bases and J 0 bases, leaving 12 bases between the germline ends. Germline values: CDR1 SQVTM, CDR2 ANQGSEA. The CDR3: CSENRALNTEAFF. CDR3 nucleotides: TGCAGCGAAAACAGGGCCCTGAACACTGAAGCTTTCTTT.

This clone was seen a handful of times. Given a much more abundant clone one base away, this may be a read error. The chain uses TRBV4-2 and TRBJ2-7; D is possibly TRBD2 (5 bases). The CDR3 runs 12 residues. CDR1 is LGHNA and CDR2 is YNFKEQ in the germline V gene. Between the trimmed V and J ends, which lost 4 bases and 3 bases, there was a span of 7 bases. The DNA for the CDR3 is TGTGCCAGCAGCCTGGACTTCTACGAGCAGTACTTC. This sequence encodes CASSLDFYEQYF.

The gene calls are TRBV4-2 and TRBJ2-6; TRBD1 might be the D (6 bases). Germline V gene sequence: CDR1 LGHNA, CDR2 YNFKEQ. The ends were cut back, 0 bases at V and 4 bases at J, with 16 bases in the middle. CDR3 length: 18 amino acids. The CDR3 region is CASSQDPGAWSGANVLTF. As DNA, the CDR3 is TGTGCCAGCAGCCAAGATCCAGGGGCCTGGTCCGGGGCCAACGTCCTGACTTTC.

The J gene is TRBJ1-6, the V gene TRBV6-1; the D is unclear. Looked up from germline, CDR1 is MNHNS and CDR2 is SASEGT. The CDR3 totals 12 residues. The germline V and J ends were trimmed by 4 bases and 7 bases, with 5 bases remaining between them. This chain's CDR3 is CASSAGNSPLHF. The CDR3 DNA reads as TGTGCCAGCAGTGCAGGAAATTCACCCCTCCACTTT.

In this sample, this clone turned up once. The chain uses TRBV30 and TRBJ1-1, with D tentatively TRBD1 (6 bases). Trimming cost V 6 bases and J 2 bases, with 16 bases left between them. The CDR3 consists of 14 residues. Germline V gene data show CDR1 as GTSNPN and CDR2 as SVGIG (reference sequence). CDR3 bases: TGTGCCTGCCACGGGGGGCTGGGCAACACTGAAGCTTTCTTT. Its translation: CACHGGLGNTEAFF.

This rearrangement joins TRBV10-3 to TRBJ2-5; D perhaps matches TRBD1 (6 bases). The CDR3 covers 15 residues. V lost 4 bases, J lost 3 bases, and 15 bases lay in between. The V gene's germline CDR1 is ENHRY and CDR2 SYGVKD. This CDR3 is CAISGYRVGEETQYF. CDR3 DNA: TGTGCCATCAGTGGGTACAGGGTGGGCGAAGAGACCCAGTACTTC.

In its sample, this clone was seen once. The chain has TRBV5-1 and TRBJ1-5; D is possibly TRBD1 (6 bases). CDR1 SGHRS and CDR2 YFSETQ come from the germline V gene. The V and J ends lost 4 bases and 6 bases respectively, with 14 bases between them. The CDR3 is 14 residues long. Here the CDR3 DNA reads TGCGCCAGCAGCCCAACAGGGAATGGTCAGCCCCAGCATTTT. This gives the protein CASSPTGNGQPQHF.

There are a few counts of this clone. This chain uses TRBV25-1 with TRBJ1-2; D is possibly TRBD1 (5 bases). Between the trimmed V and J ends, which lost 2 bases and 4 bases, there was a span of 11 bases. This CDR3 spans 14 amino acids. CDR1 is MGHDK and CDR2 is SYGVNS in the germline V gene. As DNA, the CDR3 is TGTGCCAGCAGTGAAATGACAGACTTCTATGGCTACACCTTC. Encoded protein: CASSEMTDFYGYTF.

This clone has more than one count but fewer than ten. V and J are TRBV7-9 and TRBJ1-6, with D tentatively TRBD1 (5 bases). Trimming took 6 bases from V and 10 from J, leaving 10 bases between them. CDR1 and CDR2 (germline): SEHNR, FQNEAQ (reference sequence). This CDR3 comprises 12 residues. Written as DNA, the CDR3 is TGTGCCAGCAGTGGAGGGGACTCACCCCTCCACTTT. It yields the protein CASSGGDSPLHF.

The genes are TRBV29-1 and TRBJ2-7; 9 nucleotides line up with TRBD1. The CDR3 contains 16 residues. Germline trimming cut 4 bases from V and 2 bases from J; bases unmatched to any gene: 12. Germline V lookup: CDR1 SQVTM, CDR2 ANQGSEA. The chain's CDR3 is CSVALGRTGEPYEQYF. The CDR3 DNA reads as TGCAGCGTTGCCCTCGGTCGGACAGGGGAACCCTACGAGCAGTACTTC.

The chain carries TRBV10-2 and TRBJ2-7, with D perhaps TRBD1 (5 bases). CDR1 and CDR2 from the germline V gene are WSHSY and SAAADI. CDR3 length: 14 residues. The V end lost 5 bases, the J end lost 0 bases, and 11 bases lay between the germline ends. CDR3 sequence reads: CASSSDSFSYEQYF. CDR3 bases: TGCGCCAGCAGTTCAGACAGTTTCTCCTACGAGCAGTACTTC.

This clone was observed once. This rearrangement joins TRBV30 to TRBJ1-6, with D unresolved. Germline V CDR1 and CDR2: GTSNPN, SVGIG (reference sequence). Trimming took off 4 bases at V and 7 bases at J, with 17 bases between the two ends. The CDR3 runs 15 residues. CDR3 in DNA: TGTGCCTGGACCAAAACCGGGCTGGGGAATTCACCCCTCCACTTT. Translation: CAWTKTGLGNSPLHF. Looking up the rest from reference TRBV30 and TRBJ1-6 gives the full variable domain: SQTIHQWPATLVQPVGSPLSLECTVEGTSNPNLYWYRQAAGRGLQLLFYSVGIGQISSEVPQNLSASRPQDRQFILSSKKLLLSDSGFYLCAWTKTGLGNSPLHFGNGTRLTVT.

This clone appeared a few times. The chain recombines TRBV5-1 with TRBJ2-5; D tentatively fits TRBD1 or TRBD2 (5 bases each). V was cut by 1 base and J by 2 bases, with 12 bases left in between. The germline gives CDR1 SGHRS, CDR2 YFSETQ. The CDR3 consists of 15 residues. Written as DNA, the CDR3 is TGCGCCAGCAGCTTGACGGGACGAGATCAAGAGACCCAGTACTTC. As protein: CASSLTGRDQETQYF.

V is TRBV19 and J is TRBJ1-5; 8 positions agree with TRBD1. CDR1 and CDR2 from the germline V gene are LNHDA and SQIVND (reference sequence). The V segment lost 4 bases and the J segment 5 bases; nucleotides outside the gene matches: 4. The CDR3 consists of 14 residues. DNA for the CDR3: TGTGCCAGTAGTAGACAGGGGTGGGATCAGCCCCAGCATTTT. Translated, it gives CASSRQGWDQPQHF. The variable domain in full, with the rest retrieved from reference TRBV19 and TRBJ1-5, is DGGITQSPKYLFRKEGQNVTLSCEQNLNHDAMYWYRQDPGQGLRLIYYSQIVNDFQKGDIAEGYSVSREKKESFPLTVTSAQKNPTAFYLCASSRQGWDQPQHFGDGTRLSIL.

CDR3 coding DNA: TGTGCCAGCCGAGGTCGGGGTAGCACAGATACGCAGTATTTT. Translating gives CASRGRGSTDTQYF. The chain couples TRBV7-8 to TRBJ2-3; D may be TRBD2 (5 bases). Germline values: CDR1 SGHVS, CDR2 FQNEAQ. The CDR3 extends over 14 amino acids. V lost 8 bases to trimming and J lost 0 bases, with 12 bases between them. The complete variable domain, with remaining parts taken from reference TRBV7-8 and TRBJ2-3, reads GAGVSQSPRYKVAKRGQDVALRCDPISGHVSLFWYQQALGQGPEFLTYFQNEAQLDKSGLPSDRFFAERPEGSVSTLKIQRTQQEDSAVYLCASRGRGSTDTQYFGPGTRLTVL.

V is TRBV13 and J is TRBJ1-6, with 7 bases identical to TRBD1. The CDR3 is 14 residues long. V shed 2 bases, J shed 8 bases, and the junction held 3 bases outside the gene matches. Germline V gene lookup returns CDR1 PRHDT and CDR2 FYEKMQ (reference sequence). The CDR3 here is CASSLHRGDSPLHF. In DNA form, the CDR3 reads TGTGCCAGCAGCTTACACAGGGGTGATTCACCCCTCCACTTT.

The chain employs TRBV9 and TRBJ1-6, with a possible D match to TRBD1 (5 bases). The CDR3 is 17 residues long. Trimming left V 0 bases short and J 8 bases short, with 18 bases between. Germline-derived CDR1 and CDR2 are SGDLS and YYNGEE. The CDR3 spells CASSVAPNPTGDSPLHF. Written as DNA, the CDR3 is TGTGCCAGCAGCGTAGCCCCGAATCCGACGGGGGATTCACCCCTCCACTTT.

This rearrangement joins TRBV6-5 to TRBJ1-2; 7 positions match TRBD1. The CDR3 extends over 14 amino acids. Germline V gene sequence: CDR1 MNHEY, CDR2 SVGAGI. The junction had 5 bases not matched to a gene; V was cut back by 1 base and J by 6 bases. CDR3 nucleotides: TGTGCCAGCAGTTACTTGGGACAGCTGAATGGCTACACCTTC. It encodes CASSYLGQLNGYTF.

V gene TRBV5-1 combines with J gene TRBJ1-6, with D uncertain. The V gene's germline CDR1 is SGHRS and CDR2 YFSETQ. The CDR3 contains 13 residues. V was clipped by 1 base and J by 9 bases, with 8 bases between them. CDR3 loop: CASSLSGFSPLHF. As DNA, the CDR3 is TGCGCCAGCAGCTTGAGTGGGTTTTCACCCCTCCACTTT.

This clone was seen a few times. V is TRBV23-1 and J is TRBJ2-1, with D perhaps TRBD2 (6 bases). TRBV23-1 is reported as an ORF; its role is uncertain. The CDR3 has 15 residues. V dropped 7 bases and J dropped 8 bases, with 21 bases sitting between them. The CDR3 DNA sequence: TGCGCCAGCATCCCGGGACTTCAGATTGCCGATGAGCAGTTCTTC. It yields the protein CASIPGLQIADEQFF.

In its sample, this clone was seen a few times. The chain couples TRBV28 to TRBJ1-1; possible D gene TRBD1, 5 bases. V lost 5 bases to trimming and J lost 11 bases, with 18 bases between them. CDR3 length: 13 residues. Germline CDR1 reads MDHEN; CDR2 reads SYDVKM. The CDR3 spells CASSRTPGDVAFF. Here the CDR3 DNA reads TGTGCCAGCAGTCGGACACCAGGAGACGTGGCTTTCTTT.

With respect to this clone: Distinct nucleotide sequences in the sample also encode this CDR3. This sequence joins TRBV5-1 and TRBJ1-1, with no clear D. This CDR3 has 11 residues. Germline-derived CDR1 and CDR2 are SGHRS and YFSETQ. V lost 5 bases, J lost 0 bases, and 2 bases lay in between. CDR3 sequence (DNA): TGCGCCAGCAGTTTGAACACTGAAGCTTTCTTT. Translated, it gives CASSLNTEAFF.

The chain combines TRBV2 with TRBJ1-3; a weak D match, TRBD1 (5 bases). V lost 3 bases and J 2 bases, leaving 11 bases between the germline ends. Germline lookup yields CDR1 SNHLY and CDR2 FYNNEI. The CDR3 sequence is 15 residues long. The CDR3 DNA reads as TGTGCCAGCAGTGATCGGGGCAGAACTGGAAACACCATATATTTT. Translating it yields CASSDRGRTGNTIYF. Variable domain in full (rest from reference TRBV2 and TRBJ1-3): EPEVTQTPSHQVTQMGQEVILRCVPISNHLYFYWYRQILGQKVEFLVSFYNNEISEKSEIFDDQFSVERPDGSNFTLKIRSTKLEDSAMYFCASSDRGRTGNTIYFGEGSWLTVV.